The present T cell receptor (beta chain) was sequenced within a study of blood T cell repertoires in COVID-19. V was pared by 4 bases and J by 2 bases, with 8 bases of the junction left unmatched. Germline values: CDR1 SGHNT, CDR2 YYREEE (reference sequence). The CDR3 runs 16 residues. Data came from immunoSEQ multiplex PCR; TCRdb stores just in-frame clones and leaves some out. The data hold about 180,000 clones, with roughly 81% observed a single time. The source of this sequence is a woman of 80 years or more with COVID-19, enrolled during active disease. Sequenced input: peripheral blood. The chain carries TRBV5-4 and TRBJ1-4, with 7 bases that match TRBD1. The CDR3: CASSQKKGGTNEKLFF. The CDR3 DNA follows: TGTGCCAGCAGCCAGAAGAAAGGGGGCACTAATGAAAAACTGTTTTTT.